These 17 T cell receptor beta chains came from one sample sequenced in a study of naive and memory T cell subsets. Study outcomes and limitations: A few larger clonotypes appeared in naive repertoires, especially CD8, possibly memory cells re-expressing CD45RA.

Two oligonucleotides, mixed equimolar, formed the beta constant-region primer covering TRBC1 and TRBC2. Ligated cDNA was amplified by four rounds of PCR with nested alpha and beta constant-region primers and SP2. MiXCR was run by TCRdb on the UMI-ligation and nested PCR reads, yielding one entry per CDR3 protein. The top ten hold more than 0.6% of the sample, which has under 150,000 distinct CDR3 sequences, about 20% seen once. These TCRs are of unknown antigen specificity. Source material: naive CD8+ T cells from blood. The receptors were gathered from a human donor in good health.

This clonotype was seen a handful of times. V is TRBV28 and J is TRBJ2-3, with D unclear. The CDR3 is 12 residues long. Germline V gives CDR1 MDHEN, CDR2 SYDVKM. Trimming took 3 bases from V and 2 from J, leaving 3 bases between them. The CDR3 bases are TGTGCCAGCAGTTTTTACACAGATACGCAGTATTTT. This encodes CASSFYTDTQYF.

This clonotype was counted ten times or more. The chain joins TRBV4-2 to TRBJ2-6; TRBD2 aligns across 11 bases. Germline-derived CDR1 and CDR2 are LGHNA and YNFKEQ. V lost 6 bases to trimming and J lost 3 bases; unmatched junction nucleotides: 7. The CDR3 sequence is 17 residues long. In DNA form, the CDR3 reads TGTGCCAGCAGGGCCGGGACTAGCGGTGGTGGGGCCAACGTCCTGACTTTC. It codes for CASRAGTSGGGANVLTF.

CDR3 DNA sequence: TGTGCCAGCAGTCCGGACAGGAATAATTACGAGCAGTACTTC. Its translation is CASSPDRNNYEQYF. The chain uses TRBV6-5 and TRBJ2-7; TRBD1 matches 7 bases. Germline assignment: CDR1 MNHEY and CDR2 SVGAGI. The CDR3 is 14 amino acids. The trim removed 5 bases at V and 4 bases at J, leaving 8 bases unmatched.

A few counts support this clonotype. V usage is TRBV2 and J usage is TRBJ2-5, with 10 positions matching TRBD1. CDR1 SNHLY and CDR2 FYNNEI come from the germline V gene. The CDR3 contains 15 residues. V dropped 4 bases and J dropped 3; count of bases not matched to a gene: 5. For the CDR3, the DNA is TGTGCCAGCAGTGGGTGGGACAGGGGAAAAGAGACCCAGTACTTC. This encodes CASSGWDRGKETQYF. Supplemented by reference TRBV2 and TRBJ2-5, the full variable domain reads EPEVTQTPSHQVTQMGQEVILRCVPISNHLYFYWYRQILGQKVEFLVSFYNNEISEKSEIFDDQFSVERPDGSNFTLKIRSTKLEDSAMYFCASSGWDRGKETQYFGPGTRLLVL.

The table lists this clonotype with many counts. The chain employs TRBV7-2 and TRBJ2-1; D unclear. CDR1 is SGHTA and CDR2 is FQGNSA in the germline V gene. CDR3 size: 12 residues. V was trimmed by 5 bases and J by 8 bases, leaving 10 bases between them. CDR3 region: CASSIATDEQFF. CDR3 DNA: TGTGCCAGCAGCATCGCCACCGATGAGCAGTTCTTC.

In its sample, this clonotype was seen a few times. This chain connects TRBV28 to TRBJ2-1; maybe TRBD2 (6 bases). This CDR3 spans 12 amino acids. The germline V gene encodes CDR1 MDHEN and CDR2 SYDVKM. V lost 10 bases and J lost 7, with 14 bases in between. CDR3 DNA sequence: TGTGCCACCCAGACTAGTTATAATGAGCAGTTCTTC. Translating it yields CATQTSYNEQFF.

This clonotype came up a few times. This chain's CDR3 is CASSSPAGSGSGLFTDTQYF. CDR3 nucleotide sequence: TGTGCCAGCAGCTCACCCGCGGGTAGCGGGAGCGGTTTATTCACAGATACGCAGTATTTT. The rearrangement links TRBV7-6 to TRBJ2-3; 9 bases are shared with TRBD2. The CDR3 contains 20 residues. J gave up 2 bases and V 4 bases, and 19 bases lay outside the gene matches. Germline lookup yields CDR1 SGHVS and CDR2 FNYEAQ.

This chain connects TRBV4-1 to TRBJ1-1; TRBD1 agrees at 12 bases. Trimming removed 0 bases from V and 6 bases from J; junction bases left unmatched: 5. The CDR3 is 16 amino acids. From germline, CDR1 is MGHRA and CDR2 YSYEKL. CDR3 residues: CASSQEVGTGGSEAFF. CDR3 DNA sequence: TGCGCCAGCAGCCAAGAGGTAGGGACAGGGGGCTCTGAAGCTTTCTTT.

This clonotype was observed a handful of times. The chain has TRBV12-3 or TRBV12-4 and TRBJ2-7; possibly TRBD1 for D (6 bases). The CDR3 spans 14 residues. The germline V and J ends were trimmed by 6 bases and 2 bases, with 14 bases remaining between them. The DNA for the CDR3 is TGTGCCAGCAGCATCGGACAGAGTGCCTACGAGCAGTACTTC. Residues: CASSIGQSAYEQYF.

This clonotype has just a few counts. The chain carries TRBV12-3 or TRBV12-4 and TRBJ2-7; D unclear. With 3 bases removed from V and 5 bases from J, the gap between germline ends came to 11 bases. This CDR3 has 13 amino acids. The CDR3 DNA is TGTGCCAGCAGTTTTGTCGAGAAGGACGAGCAGTACTTC. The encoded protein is CASSFVEKDEQYF.

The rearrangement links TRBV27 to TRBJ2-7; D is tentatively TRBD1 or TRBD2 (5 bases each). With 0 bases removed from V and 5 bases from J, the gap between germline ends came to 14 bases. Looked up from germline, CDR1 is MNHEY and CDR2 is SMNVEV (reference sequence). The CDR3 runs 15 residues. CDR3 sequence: CASSLSRGWNNEQYF. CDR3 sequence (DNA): TGTGCCAGCAGTTTATCGAGGGGATGGAATAACGAGCAGTACTTC.

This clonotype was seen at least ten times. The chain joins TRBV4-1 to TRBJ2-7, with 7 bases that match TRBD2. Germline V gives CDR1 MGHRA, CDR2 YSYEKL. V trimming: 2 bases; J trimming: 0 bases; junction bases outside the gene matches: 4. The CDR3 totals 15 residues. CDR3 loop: CASSQREDFSYEQYF. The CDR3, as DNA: TGCGCCAGCAGCCAACGGGAGGATTTCTCCTACGAGCAGTACTTC.

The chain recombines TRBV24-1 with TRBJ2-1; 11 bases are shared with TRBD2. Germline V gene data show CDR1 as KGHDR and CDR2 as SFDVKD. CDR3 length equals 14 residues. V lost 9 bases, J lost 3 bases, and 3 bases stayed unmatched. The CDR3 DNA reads TGTGCCACCCAGGGGACTAGCGGCTACAATGAGCAGTTCTTC. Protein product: CATQGTSGYNEQFF.

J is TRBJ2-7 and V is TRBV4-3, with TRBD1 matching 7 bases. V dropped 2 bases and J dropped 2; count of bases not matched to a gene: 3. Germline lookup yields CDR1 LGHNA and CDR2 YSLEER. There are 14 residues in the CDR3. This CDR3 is CASSQMRGPYEQYF. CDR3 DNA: TGCGCCAGCAGCCAAATGAGGGGGCCCTACGAGCAGTACTTC.

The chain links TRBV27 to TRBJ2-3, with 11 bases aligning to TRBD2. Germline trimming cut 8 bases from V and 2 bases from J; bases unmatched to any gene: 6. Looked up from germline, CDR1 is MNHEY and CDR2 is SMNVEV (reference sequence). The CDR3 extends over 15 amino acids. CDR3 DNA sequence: TGTGCCAGCGGCCCGACTAGCGGGGACACAGATACGCAGTATTTT. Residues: CASGPTSGDTDTQYF.

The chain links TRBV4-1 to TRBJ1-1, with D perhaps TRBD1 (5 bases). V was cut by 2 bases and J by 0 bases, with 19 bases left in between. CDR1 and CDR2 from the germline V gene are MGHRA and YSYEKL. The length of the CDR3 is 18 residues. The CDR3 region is CASSQIRDGALMNTEAFF. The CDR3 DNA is TGCGCCAGCAGCCAAATCAGGGACGGGGCTTTAATGAACACTGAAGCTTTCTTT.

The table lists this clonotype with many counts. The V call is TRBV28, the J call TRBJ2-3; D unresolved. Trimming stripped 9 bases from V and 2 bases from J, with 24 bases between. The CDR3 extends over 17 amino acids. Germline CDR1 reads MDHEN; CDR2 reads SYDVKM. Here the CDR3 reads CASKVWTAKKFTDTQYF. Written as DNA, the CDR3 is TGTGCCAGTAAGGTTTGGACGGCAAAAAAGTTCACAGATACGCAGTATTTT.